One sample yielded the 2 T cell receptor beta chains listed below, sequenced in a study of T cells in Graves' hyperthyroidism and ophthalmopathy. From RNA transcripts, TCR beta CDR3 regions were amplified. When the TCR CDR3 underwent first-round RT-PCR, the HTBI primer set was used. TCRdb redid the calling of the multiplex PCR reads with MiXCR, one entry per CDR3 protein. The data hold 650,000 to 800,000 distinct CDR3 sequences, with just under 45% observed a single time. The material sequenced was peripheral blood or thyroid tissue (not recorded which). The source is an adult man with Graves' disease, either hyperthyroidism or ophthalmopathy (not recorded which).

As regards this clonotype: A read error is possible here, since a much larger clone lies one base away. The rearrangement joins TRBV12-3 or TRBV12-4 to TRBJ1-1, with no clear D. This CDR3 is built from 15 residues. Trimming took 6 bases from V and 4 from J, leaving 18 bases between them. The CDR3 loop is CASSVFAELSTEAFF. CDR3 nucleotide sequence: TGTGCCAGCAGCGTATTTGCGGAACTGAGCACTGAAGCTTTCTTT.

A word on this clonotype: A read error may account for a junction end that differs from germline. The chain carries TRBV7-3 and TRBJ1-2, with D hard to call. The germline V gene has CDR1 SGHTA and CDR2 FQGTGA. This CDR3 comprises 15 residues. The CDR3 is CASSPREGPNYGYTF. CDR3 coding DNA: TGCGCCAGCAGCCCAAGGGAGGGCCCCAACTATGGCTACACCTTC.